Listed here is a single T cell receptor (beta chain). With V trimmed by 4 bases and J by 6 bases, 10 bases remained unmatched. Germline V gene lookup returns CDR1 SGDLS and CDR2 YYNGEE. The CDR3 runs 16 residues. A multiplex PCR was run with 60 Vbeta primers and 13 Jbeta primers. Some clones are missing from TCRdb's copy, which holds only in-frame ones; the method was immunoSEQ multiplex PCR. This sample has 250,000 or so clones, with over 90% found just once. These data belong to a study of cytomegalovirus exposure and HLA in healthy donors. Study as a whole: In terms of ancestry, the Caucasian-associated cluster contained roughly four fifths of the approximately 420 genotyped donors.

Sample: PBMCs. The genes are TRBV9 and TRBJ2-1, with 10 bases lining up with TRBD2. This TCR was recovered from a girl aged 2 to 9 in good health and CMV-seronegative. CDR3 sequence: CASSKLLAGVLNEQFF. The CDR3 DNA is TGTGCCAGCAGCAAACTTCTAGCGGGAGTTCTCAATGAGCAGTTCTTC.